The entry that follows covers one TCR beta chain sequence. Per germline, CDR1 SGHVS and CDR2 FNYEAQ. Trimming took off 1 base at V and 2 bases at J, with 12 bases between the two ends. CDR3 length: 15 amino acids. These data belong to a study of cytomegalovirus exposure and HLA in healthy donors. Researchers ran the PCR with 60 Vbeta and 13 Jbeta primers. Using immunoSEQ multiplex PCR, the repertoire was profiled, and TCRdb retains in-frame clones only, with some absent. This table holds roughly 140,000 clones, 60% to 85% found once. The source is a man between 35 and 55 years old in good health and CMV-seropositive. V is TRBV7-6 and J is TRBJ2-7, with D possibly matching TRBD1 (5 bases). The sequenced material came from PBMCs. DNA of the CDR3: TGTGCCAGCAGCTTAGGTTTAGGGGAAGCCTACGAGCAGTACTTC. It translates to CASSLGLGEAYEQYF.